This TCR beta chain appears in the sequencing data of a study of lymphopenia after photon versus proton radiotherapy. Study-level points and caveats: In patients who died, overall survival fell as post-nadir TCR diversity dropped more. Only patients who died were analyzed for survival; proton advantage is unproven. Photon-treated patients lost naive T cells and TCR diversity; proton-treated stayed stable.

A remark on this clone: Its antigen is unknown.

Profiled with immunoSEQ multiplex PCR; TCRdb holds only in-frame clones, not every one. Here the sample spans roughly 32,000 clones, approximately 93% being singletons. The source is a woman between 50 and 59 years old with cholangiocarcinoma. The source material was peripheral blood, sampled from a patient treated with photon-based radiotherapy.

The CDR3 region is CASSLGGAANEKLFF. In DNA form, the CDR3 reads TGCGCCAGCAGCTTGGGTGGGGCGGCTAATGAAAAACTGTTTTTT. The chain uses TRBV5-1 and TRBJ1-4, with TRBD1 as a possible D gene (5 bases). CDR3 size: 15 residues. The V gene's germline CDR1 is SGHRS and CDR2 YFSETQ. Trimming removed 0 bases at V and 3 bases at J, with 9 bases between.